The 10 T cell receptor beta chains below were found in one sample sequenced in a study of cytomegalovirus exposure and HLA in healthy donors. Clones were read by immunoSEQ multiplex PCR, and TCRdb kept only the in-frame ones, dropping some. The sample consists of over 250,000 clones, roughly 87% of them appearing once. What was sequenced was PBMCs. The receptors were sampled from a woman in her 30s in good health and CMV-seropositive.

This rearrangement joins TRBV25-1 to TRBJ2-1; D may match TRBD1 or TRBD2 (5 bases each). The CDR3 is 10 residues long. The germline V gene encodes CDR1 MGHDK and CDR2 SYGVNS. With 11 bases removed from V and 8 bases from J, the gap between germline ends came to 10 bases. The CDR3 protein is CAAGADEQFF. CDR3 DNA sequence: TGTGCCGCCGGGGCGGATGAGCAGTTCTTC.

The chain employs TRBV2 and TRBJ2-3; TRBD2 agrees at 10 bases. Trimming cost V 4 bases and J 0 bases; bases outside gene matches: 7. This CDR3 has 17 amino acids. CDR1 and CDR2 (germline): SNHLY, FYNNEI. CDR3 loop: CASSVRSGGVSTDTQYF. The CDR3, as DNA: TGTGCCAGCAGTGTTCGAAGCGGGGGGGTCAGCACAGATACGCAGTATTTT.

The chain joins TRBV5-6 to TRBJ2-7; D unclear. Germline assignment: CDR1 SGHDT and CDR2 YYEEEE. CDR3 size: 15 residues. V was shortened by 7 bases and J by 3 bases, with 20 bases between the two germline ends. This CDR3 reads CASGRVGGQIYEQYF. The CDR3, as DNA: TGTGCCAGCGGCCGTGTTGGTGGGCAGATCTACGAGCAGTACTTC.

CDR3 protein: CASSQASSGGPTYEQYF. For the CDR3, the DNA is TGTGCCAGCAGCCAGGCATCTAGCGGGGGTCCCACCTACGAGCAGTACTTC. The chain is built from TRBV4-2 and TRBJ2-7, with 10 nucleotides matching TRBD2. Germline loops: CDR1 LGHNA, CDR2 YNFKEQ. The V and J ends lost 3 bases and 2 bases, in that order; junction bases with no gene match: 10. This CDR3 is built from 17 residues.

The chain links TRBV29-1 to TRBJ1-1; D is ambiguous. CDR3 size: 15 residues. V was pared by 3 bases and J by 3 bases, with 17 bases between. In germline, CDR1 is SQVTM, CDR2 ANQGSEA. CDR3 sequence reads: CSVEGVWVFDTEAFF. CDR3 nucleotides: TGCAGCGTTGAGGGAGTTTGGGTGTTCGACACTGAAGCTTTCTTT. Combining the CDR3 with reference TRBV29-1 and TRBJ1-1 gives the whole variable domain SAVISQKPSRDICQRGTSLTIQCQVDSQVTMMFWYRQQPGQSLTLIATANQGSEATYESGFVIDKFPISRPNLTFSTLTVSNMSPEDSSIYLCSVEGVWVFDTEAFFGQGTRLTVV.

This chain joins TRBV11-2 and TRBJ2-3; D unclear. Germline-derived CDR1 and CDR2 are SGHAT and FQNNGV. V was trimmed by 5 bases and J by 4 bases, leaving 13 bases between them. The CDR3 is 14 amino acids. The CDR3 loop reads CASSPPSRADTQYF. CDR3 sequence (DNA): TGTGCCAGCAGCCCTCCTAGTCGCGCAGATACGCAGTATTTT.

The rearrangement links TRBV18 to TRBJ2-5, with D unresolved. The CDR3 has 13 residues. Germline-derived CDR1 and CDR2 are KGHSH and LQKENI. Trimming stripped 4 bases from V and 5 bases from J, with 11 bases between. Here the CDR3 DNA reads TGTGCCAGCTCACGTGCGGTGGGTGAGACCCAGTACTTC. Protein: CASSRAVGETQYF.

The gene calls are TRBV28 and TRBJ2-7; 11 bases line up with TRBD2. The CDR3 sequence is 15 residues long. Looked up from germline, CDR1 is MDHEN and CDR2 is SYDVKM. V gave up 2 bases and J gave up 3 bases; unmatched junction bases: 3. The CDR3 spells CASSLPGTSGYEQYF. In nucleotides, the CDR3 is TGTGCCAGCAGTTTACCCGGGACTAGCGGCTACGAGCAGTACTTC.

The V call is TRBV4-3, the J call TRBJ2-1; D uncertain. The CDR3 has 21 amino acids. The V and J ends lost 2 bases and 0 bases respectively, with 26 bases between them. Germline-derived CDR1 and CDR2 are LGHNA and YSLEER. CDR3 nucleotide sequence: TGCGCCAGCAGCCAAAGATGGTCAGGTGACCTTCCCGCTAGCTCCTACAATGAGCAGTTCTTC. Protein: CASSQRWSGDLPASSYNEQFF.

The chain joins TRBV7-2 to TRBJ2-5, with 8 positions matching TRBD1. Per germline, CDR1 SGHTA and CDR2 FQGNSA. CDR3 size: 16 residues. J gave up 5 bases and V 1 base, and 9 bases lay outside the gene matches. The CDR3 spells CASSLVGTGAWETQYF. CDR3 coding DNA: TGTGCCAGCAGCTTAGTTGGGACAGGTGCCTGGGAGACCCAGTACTTC.